This entry features one TCR beta chain sequence. The study reverse transcribed the entire isolated RNA, so it sequenced expressed TCRB transcripts. Sequencing used immunoSEQ multiplex PCR; TCRdb keeps in-frame clones, though not all of them. Of around 310,000 clones detected, approximately 10% appear once; the ten largest clones hold more than 0.015%. The data belong to a study of beta chain features in type 1 diabetes. The J segment lost 8 bases and the V segment lost 11 bases, leaving 20 bases of the junction unmatched. Germline values: CDR1 MDHEN, CDR2 SYDVKM. This CDR3 is 16 amino acids long. Material for sequencing was naive CD4+ T cells from blood. The sequence derives from a woman in her twenties or thirties in good health. The rearrangement joins TRBV28 to TRBJ1-5, with 8 bases matching TRBD1. Written as DNA, the CDR3 is TGTGCCCTGGGGGACGCAGGGGGCCAGTCAAGGGAGCCCCAGCATTTT. Its protein is CALGDAGGQSREPQHF.